This T cell receptor (beta chain) appears in the sequencing data of a study of graft-versus-host responses after intestinal transplantation. Broader study findings: The highest levels of circulating GvH clones went along with early declines in HvG clones after transplant. Subjects displaying graft-donor T cell macrochimerism possessed elevated graft-versus-host to host-versus-graft clonal ratios inside allografts. Some GvH clones were seen earlier in gut or blood, suggesting intestinal origin.

Here immunoSEQ multiplex PCR was the method, and the copy in TCRdb shows in-frame clones only, minus some. The table has under 150,000 clones, roughly 93% seen once. Concerning this clone: Its antigen is unknown.

The sample in question was unstimulated CD4+ T cells sorted from spleen or lymph node cells, obtained before intestinal transplant. The clonotype comes from a human donor who received an intestinal transplant.

The chain's CDR3 is CAWDPGQSRSNQPQHF. CDR3 bases: TGTGCCTGGGACCCGGGACAGAGTCGTAGCAATCAGCCCCAGCATTTT. This chain links TRBV30 with TRBJ1-5; 7 bases agree with TRBD1. The CDR3 extends over 16 amino acids. CDR1 is GTSNPN, CDR2 SVGIG, per germline (reference sequence). Trimming removed 5 bases from V and 0 bases from J; junction bases left unmatched: 10.